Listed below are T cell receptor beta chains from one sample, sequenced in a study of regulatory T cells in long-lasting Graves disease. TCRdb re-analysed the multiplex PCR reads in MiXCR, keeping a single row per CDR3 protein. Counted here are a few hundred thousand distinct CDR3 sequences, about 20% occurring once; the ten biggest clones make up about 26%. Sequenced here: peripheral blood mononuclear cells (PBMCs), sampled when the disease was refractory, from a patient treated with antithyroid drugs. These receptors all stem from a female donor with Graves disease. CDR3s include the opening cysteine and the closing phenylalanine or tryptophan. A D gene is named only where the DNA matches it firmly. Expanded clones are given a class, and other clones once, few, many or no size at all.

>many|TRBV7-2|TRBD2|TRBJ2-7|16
TGTGCCAGCAGCTTAGGGACTAGATTGCATTCCGGCGAGCAGTACTTC
CASSLGTRLHSGEQYF
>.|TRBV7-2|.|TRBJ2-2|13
TGTGCCAGCAGCTTAGTGGTAAACGGGGAGCTGTTTTTT
CASSLVVNGELFF
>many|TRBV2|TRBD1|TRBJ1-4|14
TGTGCCAGCAGTACCGGGACAGGGGCCGAAAAACTGTTTTTT
CASSTGTGAEKLFF
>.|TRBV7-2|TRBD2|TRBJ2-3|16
TGTGCCAGCAACCCGAGCGGGGCCCTCTCCACAGATACGCAGTATTTT
CASNPSGALSTDTQYF
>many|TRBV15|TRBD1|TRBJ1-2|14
TGTGCCACCAGCAGTTACGGGACAGGCGTCGGCTACACCTTC
CATSSYGTGVGYTF
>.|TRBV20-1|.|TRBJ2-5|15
TGCAGTGCTAGAGATCCACAGGGTTTGCAAGAGACCCAGTACTTC
CSARDPQGLQETQYF
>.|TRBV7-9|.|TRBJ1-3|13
TGTGCCAGCAGCTCGGACACTGGAAACACCATATATTTT
CASSSDTGNTIYF
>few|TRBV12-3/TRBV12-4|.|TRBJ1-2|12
TGTGCCAGCAGTTTAGCTCGTTATGGCTACACCTTC
CASSLARYGYTF
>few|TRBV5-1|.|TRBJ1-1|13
TGCGCCAGCAGCTTGGGGGATTACACTGAAGCTTTCTTT
CASSLGDYTEAFF
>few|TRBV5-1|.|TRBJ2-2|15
TGCGCCAGCAGCTTGGATTTGGCGCCCCCCGGGGAGCTGTTTTTT
CASSLDLAPPGELFF
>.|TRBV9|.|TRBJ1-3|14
TGTGCCAGCAGCCCCCATAACTCTGGAAACACCATATATTTT
CASSPHNSGNTIYF
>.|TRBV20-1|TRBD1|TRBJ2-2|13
TGCAGTGCGGACAGGGGCCCCACCGGGGAGCTGTTTTTT
CSADRGPTGELFF
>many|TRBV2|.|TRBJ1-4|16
TGTGCCAGCAGGGTGGGGAGGGAAAGAGTTTCTGGAAAACTGTTTTTT
CASRVGRERVSGKLFF
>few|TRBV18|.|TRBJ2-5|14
TGTGCCAGCTCACCACCAGGGTACCAAGAGACCCAGTACTTC
CASSPPGYQETQYF
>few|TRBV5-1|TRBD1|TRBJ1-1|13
TGCGCCAGCAGCATTACAGGGGACACTGAAGCTTTCTTT
CASSITGDTEAFF
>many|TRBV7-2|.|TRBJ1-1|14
TGTGCCAGCAGCTTAGATGGGGGGAATGTCGGAGCTTTCTTT
CASSLDGGNVGAFF
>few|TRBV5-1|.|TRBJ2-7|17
TGCGCCAGCAGCTTGGCCCCTGGGGTCAGTCAAAGCCACGAGCAGTACTTC
CASSLAPGVSQSHEQYF
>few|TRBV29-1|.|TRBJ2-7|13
TGCAGCGTTCGTAGGGCAGGGAGCGGCAAGCAGTACTTC
CSVRRAGSGKQYF